The clone carrying this T cell receptor (beta chain) was counted many times. What it recognizes is unknown. The sample comes from a study of T-cell reconstitution after alpha-beta-depleted transplantation in children. Preparation of the TCRbeta library used unique molecular identifiers. MiXCR was run by TCRdb on the PCR reads, yielding one entry per CDR3 protein. Found here are 250,000 or so distinct CDR3 sequences, 6.5% to 10% of them singletons; the top ten hold approximately 6%. Notes on the study in general: Alpha-beta T cells about two months after transplant reportedly derived from several hundred expanded graft clones. A year had passed since transplant, and T-cell counts and diversity by then came mostly from newly produced T cells. The study traced high day-60 TCRbeta diversity in some patients to surviving recipient T cells and thymic progenitors.

V was pared by 3 bases and J by 8 bases, with 6 bases of the junction left unmatched. Per germline, CDR1 LGHDT and CDR2 YNNKEL (reference sequence). The CDR3 covers 15 residues. This sample comprised PBMCs, mostly from graft donor cells, obtained 180 days after TCRalphabeta/CD19-depleted stem cell transplant. The chain links TRBV3-1 to TRBJ2-3; 12 nucleotides align to TRBD1. The sequence was collected from a male patient younger than 18 who had a stem cell transplant for acute lymphoblastic leukemia, so the T cells may come from the graft donor. The DNA for the CDR3 is TGTGCCAGCAGCCAGGGACAGGGGGCGCTTGTTACGCAGTATTTT. This gives the protein CASSQGQGALVTQYF.